Listed below are T cell receptor beta chains from one sample, sequenced in a study of long-term antiretroviral therapy in people with HIV. Measured with immunoSEQ multiplex PCR; TCRdb has only the in-frame clones, and not every one. This sample has more than 20,000 clones, with about 86% found just once. The sequencing used unsorted PBMCs, collected 3 years after starting antiretroviral therapy. The receptors come from a man aged 18 to 30 with HIV. The CDR3 runs from the conserved cysteine through the conserved F or W. Each record gives: V gene, clone size, D gene, J gene, CDR3 protein, CDR3 DNA. D genes are given only for firm matches. Not all rows give a size; the values are once, few, many and, for expanded clones, a class.

v_call: TRBV28
clone_size: -
d_call: -
j_call: TRBJ1-2
cdr3_aa: CASSFSWGYTF
cdr3_nt: TGTGCCAGCAGTTTTTCGTGGGGCTACACCTTC

v_call: TRBV27
clone_size: large
d_call: TRBD2
j_call: TRBJ2-5
cdr3_aa: CASSLGLAGGIAPKETQYF
cdr3_nt: TGTGCCAGCAGTCTCGGACTAGCGGGGGGGATCGCCCCAAAAGAGACCCAGTACTTC

v_call: TRBV6-1
clone_size: once
d_call: -
j_call: TRBJ1-2
cdr3_aa: CASSEARGLGYTF
cdr3_nt: TGTGCCAGCAGTGAAGCGCGGGGGTTGGGCTACACCTTC

v_call: TRBV18
clone_size: -
d_call: -
j_call: TRBJ1-3
cdr3_aa: CASSEDEGNTIYF
cdr3_nt: TGTGCCAGCTCAGAAGACGAAGGAAACACCATATATTTT

v_call: TRBV2
clone_size: -
d_call: -
j_call: TRBJ1-5
cdr3_aa: CASSGLNQPQHF
cdr3_nt: TGTGCCAGCAGTGGCCTCAATCAGCCCCAGCATTTT

v_call: TRBV18
clone_size: once
d_call: -
j_call: TRBJ2-5
cdr3_aa: CASSISETQYF
cdr3_nt: TGTGCCAGCTCCATCTCCGAGACCCAGTACTTC

v_call: TRBV27
clone_size: few
d_call: TRBD1
j_call: TRBJ1-6
cdr3_aa: CASSTDRAVLPLHF
cdr3_nt: TGTGCCAGCAGTACCGACAGGGCTGTTCTTCCCCTCCACTTT

v_call: TRBV5-8
clone_size: -
d_call: -
j_call: TRBJ1-1
cdr3_aa: CASSLDDVGATEAFF
cdr3_nt: TGTGCCAGCAGCTTGGACGACGTAGGCGCCACTGAAGCTTTCTTT

v_call: TRBV2
clone_size: -
d_call: -
j_call: TRBJ2-1
cdr3_aa: CASRESSYNEQFF
cdr3_nt: TGTGCCAGCAGAGAAAGCTCCTACAATGAGCAGTTCTTC

v_call: TRBV10-3
clone_size: -
d_call: -
j_call: TRBJ2-7
cdr3_aa: CAATGTGDEQYF
cdr3_nt: TGTGCCGCCACAGGGACGGGGGACGAGCAGTACTTC

v_call: TRBV28
clone_size: -
d_call: -
j_call: TRBJ2-7
cdr3_aa: CASISGASVYEQYF
cdr3_nt: TGTGCCAGCATTTCTGGGGCATCGGTCTACGAGCAGTACTTC

v_call: TRBV4-1
clone_size: -
d_call: -
j_call: TRBJ1-1
cdr3_aa: CASSRIGNAEAFF
cdr3_nt: TGCGCCAGCAGCCGTATCGGAAACGCGGAAGCTTTCTTT

v_call: TRBV4-2
clone_size: -
d_call: -
j_call: TRBJ2-3
cdr3_aa: CASSQAATSSDTQYF
cdr3_nt: TGTGCCAGCAGCCAAGCTGCCACTAGTTCAGATACGCAGTATTTT

v_call: TRBV9
clone_size: -
d_call: -
j_call: TRBJ2-5
cdr3_aa: CASSPSPGGGRQETQYF
cdr3_nt: TGTGCCAGCAGCCCAAGTCCAGGTGGGGGGCGACAAGAGACCCAGTACTTC

v_call: TRBV29-1
clone_size: -
d_call: TRBD1
j_call: TRBJ1-2
cdr3_aa: CSVPGQGAFGYGYTF
cdr3_nt: TGCAGCGTTCCGGGACAGGGGGCCTTCGGCTATGGCTACACCTTC

v_call: TRBV6-5
clone_size: once
d_call: -
j_call: TRBJ1-1
cdr3_aa: CASTETRDTEAFF
cdr3_nt: TGTGCCAGCACCGAGACCCGAGACACTGAAGCTTTCTTT

v_call: TRBV19
clone_size: -
d_call: -
j_call: TRBJ1-5
cdr3_aa: CASSFAGGRERQPQHF
cdr3_nt: TGTGCCAGTAGTTTTGCCGGGGGGCGAGAAAGGCAGCCCCAGCATTTT

v_call: TRBV9
clone_size: -
d_call: TRBD1
j_call: TRBJ2-1
cdr3_aa: CASSVVETGGPYNEQFF
cdr3_nt: TGTGCCAGCAGCGTAGTCGAGACAGGGGGCCCTTACAATGAGCAGTTCTTC

v_call: TRBV4-1
clone_size: -
d_call: -
j_call: TRBJ2-6
cdr3_aa: CASRGQGSSGANVLTF
cdr3_nt: TGCGCCAGCAGGGGCCAGGGTTCTTCTGGGGCCAACGTCCTGACTTTC

v_call: TRBV5-6
clone_size: -
d_call: -
j_call: TRBJ2-2
cdr3_aa: CASSVRDISTGELFF
cdr3_nt: TGTGCCAGCAGCGTCCGGGACATCTCCACCGGGGAGCTGTTTTTT

v_call: TRBV5-8
clone_size: once
d_call: TRBD1
j_call: TRBJ1-2
cdr3_aa: CASSARDRGRGGYTF
cdr3_nt: TGTGCCAGCAGCGCCCGGGACAGGGGTAGGGGTGGCTACACCTTC

v_call: TRBV27
clone_size: -
d_call: -
j_call: TRBJ1-4
cdr3_aa: CASSFLTLGELFF
cdr3_nt: TGTGCCAGCAGTTTCTTAACTCTGGGGGAACTGTTTTTT

v_call: TRBV6-1
clone_size: -
d_call: -
j_call: TRBJ2-6
cdr3_aa: CASSGLGGAGANVLTF
cdr3_nt: TGTGCCAGCAGTGGACTGGGAGGAGCTGGGGCCAACGTCCTGACTTTC

v_call: TRBV11-3
clone_size: -
d_call: -
j_call: TRBJ2-2
cdr3_aa: CASSLDQGIGELFF
cdr3_nt: TGTGCCAGCAGCTTGGACCAGGGGATCGGGGAGCTGTTTTTT

v_call: TRBV7-9
clone_size: -
d_call: -
j_call: TRBJ1-2
cdr3_aa: CASSRDYGYTF
cdr3_nt: TGTGCTAGCAGCCGAGACTATGGCTACACCTTC

v_call: TRBV2
clone_size: once
d_call: TRBD2
j_call: TRBJ2-2
cdr3_aa: CASRQRGANTGELFF
cdr3_nt: TGTGCCAGCAGACAGCGGGGGGCGAACACCGGGGAGCTGTTTTTT